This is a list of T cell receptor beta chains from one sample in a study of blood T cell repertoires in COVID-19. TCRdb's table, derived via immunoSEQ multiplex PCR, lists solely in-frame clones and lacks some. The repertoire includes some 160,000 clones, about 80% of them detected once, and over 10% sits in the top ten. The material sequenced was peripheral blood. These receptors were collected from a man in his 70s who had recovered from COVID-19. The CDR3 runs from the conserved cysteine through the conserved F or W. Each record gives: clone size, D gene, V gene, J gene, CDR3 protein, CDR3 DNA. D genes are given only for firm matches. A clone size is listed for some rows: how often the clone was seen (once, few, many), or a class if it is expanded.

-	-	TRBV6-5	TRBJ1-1	CASSYDTGEAFF	TGTGCCAGCAGTTACGACACAGGGGAAGCTTTCTTT
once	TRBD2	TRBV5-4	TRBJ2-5	CASSPTSGSTQYF	TGTGCCAGCAGTCCGACTAGCGGGAGTACCCAGTACTTC
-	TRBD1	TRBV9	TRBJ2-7	CASSQPGQGVEQYF	TGTGCCAGCAGCCAACCGGGACAGGGGGTCGAGCAGTACTTC
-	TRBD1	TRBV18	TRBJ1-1	CASSPVVGQGTEAFF	TGTGCCAGCTCACCCGTGGTGGGACAGGGTACTGAAGCTTTCTTT
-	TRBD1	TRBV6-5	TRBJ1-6	CASSPTGGHNSPLHF	TGTGCCAGCAGCCCAACAGGGGGCCATAATTCACCCCTCCACTTT
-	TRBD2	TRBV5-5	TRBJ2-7	CASSRAGLAGDHEQYF	TGTGCCAGCAGCCGAGCCGGACTAGCGGGAGATCACGAGCAGTACTTC
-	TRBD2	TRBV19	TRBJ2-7	CASRDTGTNYEQYF	TGTGCCAGTAGAGATACCGGGACTAACTACGAGCAGTACTTC
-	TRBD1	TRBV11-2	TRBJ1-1	CASSVQGRNTEAFF	TGTGCCAGCAGCGTACAGGGGAGGAACACTGAAGCTTTCTTT
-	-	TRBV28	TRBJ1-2	CASHEYRQGHGYTF	TGTGCCAGTCACGAATATAGGCAGGGTCATGGCTACACCTTC
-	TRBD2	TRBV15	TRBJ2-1	CATNLAGVGNEQFF	TGTGCCACCAACTTAGCGGGAGTGGGCAATGAGCAGTTCTTC
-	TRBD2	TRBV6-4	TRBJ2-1	CASSPLAGVSYNEQFF	TGTGCCAGCAGTCCCTTAGCGGGAGTCTCCTACAATGAGCAGTTCTTC
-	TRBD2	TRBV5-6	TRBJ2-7	CASGAGPRYYEQYF	TGTGCCAGCGGAGCGGGGCCCAGATACTACGAGCAGTACTTC
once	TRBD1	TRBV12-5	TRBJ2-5	CASGHGQEQETQYF	TGTGCTAGTGGCCACGGACAGGAACAAGAGACCCAGTACTTC
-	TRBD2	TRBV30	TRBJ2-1	CAWSDSGRAPNEQFF	TGTGCCTGGAGTGATAGCGGGAGGGCCCCAAATGAGCAGTTCTTC
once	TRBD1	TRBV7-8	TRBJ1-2	CASSPDRANYGYTF	TGTGCCAGCAGCCCGGACAGGGCCAATTATGGCTACACCTTC
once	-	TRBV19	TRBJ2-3	CASSFTGTDTQYF	TGTGCCAGTAGTTTTACGGGCACAGATACGCAGTATTTT
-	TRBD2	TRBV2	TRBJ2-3	CASSAGLAGAGDTQYF	TGTGCCAGCAGTGCGGGACTAGCGGGAGCTGGAGATACGCAGTATTTT
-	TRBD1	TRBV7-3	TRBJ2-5	CASSRGGSQETQYF	TGTGCCAGCAGCCGAGGGGGCTCCCAAGAGACCCAGTACTTC
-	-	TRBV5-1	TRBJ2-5	CASSLGQSRGGKETQYF	TGCGCCAGCAGCTTGGGACAGAGTAGGGGGGGTAAGGAGACCCAGTACTTC
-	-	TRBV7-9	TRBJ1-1	CASSLGEVNTEAFF	TGTGCCAGCAGCTTAGGGGAGGTGAACACTGAAGCTTTCTTT
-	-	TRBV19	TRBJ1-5	CASSIWRGGNQPQHF	TGTGCCAGTAGTATTTGGAGGGGCGGCAATCAGCCCCAGCATTTT
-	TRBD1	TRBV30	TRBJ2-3	CAWSVFFGIGQGATDTQYF	TGTGCCTGGAGTGTATTCTTTGGAATCGGACAGGGGGCAACAGATACGCAGTATTTT
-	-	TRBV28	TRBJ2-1	CASSFDPGPYNEQFF	TGTGCCAGCAGTTTTGATCCAGGGCCCTACAATGAGCAGTTCTTC
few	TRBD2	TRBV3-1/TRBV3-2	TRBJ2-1	CASSRAGTSGSGEQFF	TGTGCCAGCAGCCGGGCCGGGACTAGCGGGAGTGGTGAGCAGTTCTTC
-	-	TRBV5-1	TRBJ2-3	CASEDGTHTQYF	TGCGCCAGCGAGGACGGGACTCATACGCAGTATTTT
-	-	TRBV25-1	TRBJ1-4	CASSEWGGDEKLFF	TGTGCCAGCAGTGAATGGGGGGGCGATGAAAAACTGTTTTTT
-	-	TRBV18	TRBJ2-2	CASSEANTGELFF	TGTGCCAGCTCAGAGGCAAACACCGGGGAGCTGTTTTTT
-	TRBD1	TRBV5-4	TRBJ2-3	CASSRTGGTDTQYF	TGTGCCAGCAGCCGGACAGGGGGGACAGATACGCAGTATTTT
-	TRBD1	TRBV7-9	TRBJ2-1	CAAGTGGFDEQFF	TGTGCAGCCGGGACAGGGGGCTTTGATGAGCAGTTCTTC
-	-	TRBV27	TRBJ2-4	CASSPSGGSAKNIQYF	TGTGCCAGCAGTCCCTCTGGGGGGTCGGCCAAAAACATTCAGTACTTC
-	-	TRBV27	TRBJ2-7	CASSQNAPGQVYEQYF	TGTGCCAGCAGTCAGAACGCTCCGGGACAAGTATACGAGCAGTACTTC
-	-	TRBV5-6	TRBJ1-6	CASSTGLPLHF	TGTGCCAGCAGCACCGGTTTACCCCTCCACTTT
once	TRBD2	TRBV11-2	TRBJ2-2	CASSFSSGRALQTGELFF	TGTGCCAGCAGCTTTAGTAGCGGGAGGGCCCTTCAAACCGGGGAGCTGTTTTTT
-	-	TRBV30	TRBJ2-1	CAWSVQVRLGTYNEQFF	TGTGCCTGGAGTGTACAGGTCAGGCTAGGGACCTACAATGAGCAGTTCTTC
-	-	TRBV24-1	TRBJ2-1	CATSDSYRSSYNEQFF	TGTGCCACCAGTGATTCATACAGAAGCTCCTACAATGAGCAGTTCTTC
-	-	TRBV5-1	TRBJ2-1	CASSLSPPMDEQFF	TGCGCCAGCAGCTTGTCTCCACCTATGGATGAGCAGTTCTTC
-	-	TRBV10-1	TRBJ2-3	CASSDPKAATDTQYF	TGCGCCAGCAGTGACCCCAAAGCGGCCACAGATACGCAGTATTTT
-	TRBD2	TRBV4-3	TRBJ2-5	CASSQLMGLGEETQYF	TGCGCCAGCAGCCAATTGATGGGACTAGGGGAAGAGACCCAGTACTTC
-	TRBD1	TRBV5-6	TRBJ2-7	CASSSGGRNEQYF	TGTGCCAGCAGCTCAGGGGGCAGGAACGAGCAGTACTTC
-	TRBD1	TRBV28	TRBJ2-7	CASSLSWDSPYEQYF	TGTGCCAGCAGTTTATCTTGGGACAGCCCCTACGAGCAGTACTTC
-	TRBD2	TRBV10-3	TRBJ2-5	CAISESGGSGQETQYF	TGTGCCATCAGTGAGTCCGGCGGGAGTGGGCAAGAGACCCAGTACTTC
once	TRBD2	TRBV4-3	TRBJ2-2	CASSQVVTSGRPVKVTEELFF	TGCGCCAGCAGCCAAGTTGTGACTAGCGGGAGGCCCGTAAAGGTAACCGAGGAGCTGTTTTTT
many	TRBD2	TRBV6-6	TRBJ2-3	CASSPRTSGGLDTQYF	TGTGCCAGCAGTCCCCGGACTAGCGGGGGCCTCGATACGCAGTATTTT
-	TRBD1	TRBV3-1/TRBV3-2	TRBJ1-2	CASSVLGGQGGRGYTF	TGTGCCAGCAGCGTTTTGGGAGGACAGGGAGGTCGGGGCTACACCTTC
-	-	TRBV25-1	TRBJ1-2	CASSELIQRGGYTF	TGTGCCAGCAGTGAATTAATCCAACGGGGTGGCTACACCTTC